This T cell receptor beta chain was captured by sequencing in a study of OX40 agonist ivuxolimab in advanced cancers. Overall study context: In this trial design, patients received ivuxolimab intravenously at 0.01 to 10 mg/kg every 2 weeks. The study's findings and limits: At 0.1 to 3.0 mg/kg, CD4+ and CD8+ blood T cells expanded clonally by week 6. Averaged across samples, CD8+ T cells carried more expanded clones than CD4+ did.

This clone turned up a few times. Antigen specificity is unknown. Here immunoSEQ multiplex PCR was the method, and the copy in TCRdb shows in-frame clones only, minus some. The sample carries about 64,000 clones, about 87% recorded once. J was trimmed by 5 bases and V by 6 bases; bases with no gene match: 4. The CDR3 is 13 residues long. Germline V gives CDR1 SNHLY, CDR2 FYNNEI. This specimen was CD4+ or CD8+ T cells sorted from blood, taken in a trial of the OX40 agonist ivuxolimab. This receptor was taken from an adult with an advanced solid tumor such as melanoma, head and neck, liver or kidney cancer. V is TRBV2 and J is TRBJ2-3; 8 bases are a match to TRBD1. CDR3 sequence: CASRQGAGDTQYF. The CDR3 nucleotides read TGTGCCAGCAGGCAGGGGGCTGGAGATACGCAGTATTTT.